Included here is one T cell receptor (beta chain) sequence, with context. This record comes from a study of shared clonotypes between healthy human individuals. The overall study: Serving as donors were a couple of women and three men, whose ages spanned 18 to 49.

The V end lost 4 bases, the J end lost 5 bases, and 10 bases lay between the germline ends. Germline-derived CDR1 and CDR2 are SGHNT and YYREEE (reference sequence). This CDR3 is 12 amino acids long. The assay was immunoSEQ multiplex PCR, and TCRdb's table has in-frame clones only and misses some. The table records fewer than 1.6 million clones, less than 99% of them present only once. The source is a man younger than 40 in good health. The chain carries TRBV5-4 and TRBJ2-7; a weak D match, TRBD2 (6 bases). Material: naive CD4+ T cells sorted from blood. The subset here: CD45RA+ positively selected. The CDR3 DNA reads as TGTGCCAGCAGCCCCTGGGGGGACGAGCAGTACTTC. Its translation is CASSPWGDEQYF.